This T cell receptor (beta chain) appears in the sequencing data of a study of vaccination and CD4 T cells after COVID-19. As for the study in general: Four females and six males made up the convalescents, two of whom were Hispanic. Study outcomes and limitations: SARS-CoV-2-reactive clonotype medians increased from about 22 to 38, not significantly.

This clonotype was counted a single time. Its antigen remains unknown. The CDR3 sequence is 13 residues long. Germline values: CDR1 SGHTA, CDR2 FQGTGA. J gave up 8 bases and V 6 bases, and 7 bases lay outside the gene matches. Treatment here: roughly 11-day PBMC culture with coronavirus spike peptide pools or control peptides (ViraFEST assay). Once peptide pools had expanded antigen-specific T cells, ViraFEST sequenced TCRs. Researchers used the Oncomine TCR Beta short-read assay to sequence DNA from cultured CD4+ T cells. CD4+ T cells were cultured, and genomic DNA was extracted from them. A single record per CDR3 protein comes from TCRdb applying MiXCR to the PCR reads. The repertoire consists of approximately 15,000 distinct CDR3 sequences, with approximately 55% occurring once and the leading ten covering approximately 4.4%.

This chain joins TRBV7-3 and TRBJ2-1, with TRBD1 matching 7 bases. The receptor comes from a human donor who had recovered from COVID-19. The specimen was CD4+ T cells from blood, cultured in vitro, collected before SARS-CoV-2 vaccination. The CDR3 protein is CASSRDQGDEQFF. The CDR3, as DNA: TGTGCCAGCAGTCGAGATCAGGGGGATGAGCAGTTCTTC.